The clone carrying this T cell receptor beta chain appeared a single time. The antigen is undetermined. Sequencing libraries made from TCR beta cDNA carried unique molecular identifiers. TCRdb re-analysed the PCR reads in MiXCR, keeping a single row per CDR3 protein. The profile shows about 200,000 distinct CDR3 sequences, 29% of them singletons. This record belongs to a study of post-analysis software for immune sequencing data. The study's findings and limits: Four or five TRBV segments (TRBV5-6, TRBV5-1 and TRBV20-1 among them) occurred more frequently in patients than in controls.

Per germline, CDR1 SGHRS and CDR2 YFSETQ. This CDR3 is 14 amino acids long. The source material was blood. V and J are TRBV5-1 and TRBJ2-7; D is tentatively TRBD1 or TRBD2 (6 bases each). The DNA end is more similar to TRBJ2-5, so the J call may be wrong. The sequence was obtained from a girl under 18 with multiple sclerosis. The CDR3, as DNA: TGCGCCAGCAGCTTGGGACAGGAGGGGAAGACCCAGTACTTC. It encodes CASSLGQEGKTQYF.